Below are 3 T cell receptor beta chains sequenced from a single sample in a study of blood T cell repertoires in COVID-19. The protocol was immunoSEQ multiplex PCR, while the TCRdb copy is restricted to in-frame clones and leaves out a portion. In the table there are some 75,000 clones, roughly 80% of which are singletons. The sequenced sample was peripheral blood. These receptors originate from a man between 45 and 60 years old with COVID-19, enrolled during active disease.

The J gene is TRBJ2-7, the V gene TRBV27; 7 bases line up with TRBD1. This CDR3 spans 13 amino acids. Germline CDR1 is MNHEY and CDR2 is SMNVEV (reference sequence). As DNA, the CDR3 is TGTGTCACACAGACCGGGACAGACTACGAGCAGTACTTC. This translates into CVTQTGTDYEQYF.

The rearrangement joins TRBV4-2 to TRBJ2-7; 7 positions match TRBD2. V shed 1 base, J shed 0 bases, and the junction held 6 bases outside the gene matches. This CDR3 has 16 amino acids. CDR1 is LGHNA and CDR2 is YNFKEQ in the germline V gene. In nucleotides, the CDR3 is TGTGCCAGCAGCCAAGGTGGGGGGGACGGCTCCTACGAGCAGTACTTC. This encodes CASSQGGGDGSYEQYF.

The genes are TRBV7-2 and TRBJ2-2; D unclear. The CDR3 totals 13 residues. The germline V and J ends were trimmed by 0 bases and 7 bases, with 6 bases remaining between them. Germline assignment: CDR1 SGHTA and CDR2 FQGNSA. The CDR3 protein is CASSLARSGELFF. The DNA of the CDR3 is TGTGCCAGCAGCTTAGCGCGAAGCGGGGAGCTGTTTTTT. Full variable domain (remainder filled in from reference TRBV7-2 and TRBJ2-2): GAGVSQSPSNKVTEKGKDVELRCDPISGHTALYWYRQSLGQGLEFLIYFQGNSAPDKSGLPSDRFSAERTGGSVSTLTIQRTQQEDSAVYLCASSLARSGELFFGEGSRLTVL.